Listed here is a single TCR beta chain. V was trimmed by 4 bases and J by 3 bases, leaving 14 bases between them. Germline V gene data show CDR1 as SGHRS and CDR2 as YFSETQ. The CDR3 is made up of 15 amino acids. These data belong to a study of shared clonotypes between healthy human individuals. Sorted-subset replicate PCRs used around 220 ng DNA, tens of thousands of T cell genomes. Libraries were prepared by immunoSEQ multiplex PCR; TCRdb keeps only in-frame clonotypes and omits some of them. The data hold roughly 1.4 million clones, with around 98.5% observed a single time. Free of recent acute infections or vaccinations, the donors were healthy HIV-negative adults.

Input material: naive CD4+ T cells sorted from blood. Subset described: CD45RA+ positively selected. The chain has TRBV5-1 and TRBJ1-3; D unclear. This TCR was recovered from a man younger than 40 in good health. The CDR3 DNA reads TGCGCCAGCAGCCCCCCCCGAACGGATGGAAACACCATATATTTT. Translated, it gives CASSPPRTDGNTIYF. The full variable domain, with the rest looked up from reference TRBV5-1 and TRBJ1-3, is KAGVTQTPRYLIKTRGQQVTLSCSPISGHRSVSWYQQTPGQGLQFLFEYFSETQRNKGNFPGRFSGRQFSNSRSEMNVSTLELGDSALYLCASSPPRTDGNTIYFGEGSWLTVV.